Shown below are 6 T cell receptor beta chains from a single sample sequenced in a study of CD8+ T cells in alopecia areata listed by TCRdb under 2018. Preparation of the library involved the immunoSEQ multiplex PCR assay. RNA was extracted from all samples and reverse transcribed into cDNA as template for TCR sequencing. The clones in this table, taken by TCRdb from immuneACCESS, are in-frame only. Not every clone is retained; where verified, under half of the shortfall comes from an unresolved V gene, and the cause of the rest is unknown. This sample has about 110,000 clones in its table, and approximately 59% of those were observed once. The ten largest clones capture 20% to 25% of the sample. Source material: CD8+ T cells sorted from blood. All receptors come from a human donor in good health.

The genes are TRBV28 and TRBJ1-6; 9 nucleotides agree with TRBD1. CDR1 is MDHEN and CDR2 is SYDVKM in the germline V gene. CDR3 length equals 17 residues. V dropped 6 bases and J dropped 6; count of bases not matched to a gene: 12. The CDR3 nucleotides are TGTGCCAGCAGAGCACCGGGACAGGGTGCCCCTAATTCACCCCTCCACTTT. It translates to CASRAPGQGAPNSPLHF.

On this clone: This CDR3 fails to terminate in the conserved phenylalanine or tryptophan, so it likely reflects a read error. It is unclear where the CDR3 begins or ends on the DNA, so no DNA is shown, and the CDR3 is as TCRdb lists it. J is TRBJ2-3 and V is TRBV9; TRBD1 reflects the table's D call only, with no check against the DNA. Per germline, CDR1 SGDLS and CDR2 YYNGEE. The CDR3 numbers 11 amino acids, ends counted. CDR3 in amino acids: CASSVVPTFPL.

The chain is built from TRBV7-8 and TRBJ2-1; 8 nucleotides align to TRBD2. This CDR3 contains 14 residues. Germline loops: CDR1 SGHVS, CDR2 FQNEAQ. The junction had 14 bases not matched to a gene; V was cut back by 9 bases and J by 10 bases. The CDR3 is CASSKRLASREQFF. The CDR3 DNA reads TGTGCCAGTAGTAAGCGACTAGCGTCAAGGGAGCAGTTCTTC.

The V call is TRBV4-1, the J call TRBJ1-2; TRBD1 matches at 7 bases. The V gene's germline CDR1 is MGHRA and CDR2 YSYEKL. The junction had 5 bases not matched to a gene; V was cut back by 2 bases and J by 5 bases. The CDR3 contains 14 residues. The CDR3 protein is CASSQLTGLYGYTF. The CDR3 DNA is TGCGCCAGCAGCCAATTGACAGGGCTTTATGGCTACACCTTC.

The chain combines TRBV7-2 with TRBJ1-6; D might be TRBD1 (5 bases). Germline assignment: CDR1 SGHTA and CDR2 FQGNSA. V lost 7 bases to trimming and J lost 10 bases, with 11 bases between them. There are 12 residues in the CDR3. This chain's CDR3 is CASTRGGSPLHF. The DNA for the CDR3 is TGTGCCAGCACCCGGGGGGGATCACCCCTCCACTTT.

This chain's CDR3 is CASPNEQGPTYEQYF. The DNA of the CDR3 is TGTGCCAGCCCAAATGAGCAGGGGCCAACCTACGAGCAGTACTTC. The chain has TRBV6-6 and TRBJ2-7, with a possible D match to TRBD1 (6 bases). V lost 8 bases and J lost 2, with 19 bases in between. The CDR3 contains 15 residues. From germline, CDR1 is MNHNY and CDR2 SVGAGI (reference sequence).